These T cell receptor beta chains were read from a single sample in a study of blood T cell repertoires in COVID-19. Sequencing was performed with immunoSEQ multiplex PCR; in TCRdb, only in-frame clones are kept and a portion is missing. Of under 250,000 clones in the sample, 92% are singletons; the top ten hold around 0.84%. The sample was peripheral blood. Receptors were obtained from a man aged 55 to 70 with COVID-19, enrolled during active disease. Each CDR3 is given with its conserved first and last residue. The D gene is left open where the match is weak. Clone size appears in some rows only: once, few, many, or a class for an expanded clone.

TRBV5-1	NA	TRBD2	TRBJ2-7	14	TGCGCCAGCGGGACTAGCGGTACAACCTACGAGCAGTACTTC	CASGTSGTTYEQYF
TRBV5-1	NA	TRBD2	TRBJ2-3	18	TGCGCCAGCAGCTCCGGCCGACTAGCGGGAGGGTTCACAGATACGCAGTATTTT	CASSSGRLAGGFTDTQYF
TRBV18	NA	NA	TRBJ1-6	16	TGTGCCAGCTCACCGACAGTCACGGGCTCTAATTCACCCCTCCACTTT	CASSPTVTGSNSPLHF
TRBV19	NA	TRBD1	TRBJ1-5	19	TGTGCCAGTAGCTCAGAGACAGGGTCTGGCCAGTATAGCAATCAGCCCCAGCATTTT	CASSSETGSGQYSNQPQHF
TRBV25-1	NA	NA	TRBJ1-3	12	TGTGCCTCTCTGAGCTCTGGAAACACCATATATTTT	CASLSSGNTIYF
TRBV7-9	NA	NA	TRBJ1-3	15	TGTGCCAGCAGCTTAGGACACGCTACTGGAAACACCATATATTTT	CASSLGHATGNTIYF
TRBV5-6	NA	TRBD2	TRBJ2-5	15	TGTGCCAGTTTCTTCCGGGACGGCCGTCGGGGGGCCCAGTACTTC	CASFFRDGRRGAQYF
TRBV2	NA	TRBD1	TRBJ2-7	12	TGTGCCTCCGGGACAGGGGTTTACGAGCAGTACTTC	CASGTGVYEQYF
TRBV4-3	NA	TRBD1	TRBJ1-1	14	TGCGCCAGCAGCCCTACCACACAGGGGACTGAAGCTTTCTTT	CASSPTTQGTEAFF
TRBV19	NA	TRBD2	TRBJ2-3	14	TGTGCCACCGGACTAGCGGGAGGGCGGGATACGCAGTATTTT	CATGLAGGRDTQYF
TRBV5-1	NA	NA	TRBJ2-7	14	TGCGCCAGCAGCTTGGGGACAGTGACCTACGAGCAGTACTTC	CASSLGTVTYEQYF
TRBV7-9	NA	TRBD1	TRBJ1-5	14	TGTGCCAGCAGCCGACAGGGTTCTAGTCAGCCCCAGCATTTT	CASSRQGSSQPQHF
TRBV3-1/TRBV3-2	NA	NA	TRBJ1-6	13	TGTGCCAGCAGGTTAGACAGGAATTCACCCCTCCACTTT	CASRLDRNSPLHF
TRBV10-2	NA	TRBD2	TRBJ2-1	16	TGCGCCAGCAGTGATGGAACCGCTGGGGGGGGCAATGAGCAGTTCTTC	CASSDGTAGGGNEQFF
TRBV6-5	NA	TRBD1	TRBJ1-1	13	TGTGCCAGCAGACCGACAGGGGTCACTGAAGCTTTCTTT	CASRPTGVTEAFF
TRBV9	NA	TRBD2	TRBJ2-5	16	TGTGCCAGCAGCGTAGCGCTAGCGGGGCAACAAGAGACCCAGTACTTC	CASSVALAGQQETQYF
TRBV10-3	NA	NA	TRBJ2-2	15	TGTGCCATCAGTGACCGACAGGCGAACACCGGGGAGCTGTTTTTT	CAISDRQANTGELFF
TRBV29-1	NA	TRBD2	TRBJ2-1	13	TGCAGCGCCGTCGGGACTAGCGGGGGGGCCCAAATCTTC	CSAVGTSGGAQIF
TRBV19	NA	TRBD2	TRBJ2-3	17	TGTGCCAGTAGTCCTCTCGTAGCGGGGGGGAGCACAGATACGCAGTATTTT	CASSPLVAGGSTDTQYF
TRBV7-2	NA	NA	TRBJ2-7	16	TGTGCCAGCAGCTTAGGAAGGCTCACTAACTCCTACGAGCAGTACTTC	CASSLGRLTNSYEQYF
TRBV5-5	NA	TRBD2	TRBJ2-2	15	TGTGCCAGCAGCTTGCGGCTAGCGGGAACCGGGGAGCTGTTTTTT	CASSLRLAGTGELFF
TRBV7-2	once	NA	TRBJ1-5	13	TGTGCCAGCAGTCCGGACTTCCATCAGCCCCAGCATTTT	CASSPDFHQPQHF
TRBV2	NA	TRBD1	TRBJ2-2	16	TGTGCCAGCATCCGAGTGGCAGGGGGCGTCACCGGGGAGCTGTTTTTT	CASIRVAGGVTGELFF
TRBV29-1	NA	TRBD1	TRBJ1-1	14	TGCAGCGTTACGTTGTGGCAGGGGGACACTGAAGCTTTCTTT	CSVTLWQGDTEAFF
TRBV29-1	NA	TRBD2	TRBJ2-2	14	TGCAGCGTTGGGACTAGTCTACACACCGGGGAGCTGTTTTTT	CSVGTSLHTGELFF
TRBV5-4	NA	TRBD2	TRBJ2-2	18	TGTGCCAGCAGCTCCAAGGGACTAGCGGCTTCGAACACCGGGGAGCTGTTTTTT	CASSSKGLAASNTGELFF